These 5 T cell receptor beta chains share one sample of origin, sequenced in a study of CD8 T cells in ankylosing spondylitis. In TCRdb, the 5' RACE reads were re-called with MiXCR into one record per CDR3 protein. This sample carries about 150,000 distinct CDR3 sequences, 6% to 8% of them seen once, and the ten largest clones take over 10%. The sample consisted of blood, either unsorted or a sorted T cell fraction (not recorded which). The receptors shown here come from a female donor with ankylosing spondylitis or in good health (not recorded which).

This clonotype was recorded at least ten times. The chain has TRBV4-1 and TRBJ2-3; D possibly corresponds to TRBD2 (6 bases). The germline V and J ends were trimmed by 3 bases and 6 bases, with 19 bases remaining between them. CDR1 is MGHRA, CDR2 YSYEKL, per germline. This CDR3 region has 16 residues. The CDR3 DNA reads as TGCGCCAGCAGCCATCCGTGGGGGGAACGGGAGGATACGCAGTATTTT. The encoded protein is CASSHPWGEREDTQYF.

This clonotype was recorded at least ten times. The DNA of the CDR3 is TGCGCCAGCAGCTTGGTGGGGACAGTTGCAGTCTATGGCTACACCTTC. It codes for CASSLVGTVAVYGYTF. The J gene is TRBJ1-2, the V gene TRBV5-1; 7 nucleotides agree with TRBD1. CDR3 length: 16 residues. In germline, CDR1 is SGHRS, CDR2 YFSETQ. The V gene end was trimmed by 0 bases and the J gene end by 4 bases; junction bases not matched to a gene: 9. Variable domain in full (rest from reference TRBV5-1 and TRBJ1-2): KAGVTQTPRYLIKTRGQQVTLSCSPISGHRSVSWYQQTPGQGLQFLFEYFSETQRNKGNFPGRFSGRQFSNSRSEMNVSTLELGDSALYLCASSLVGTVAVYGYTFGSGTRLTVV.

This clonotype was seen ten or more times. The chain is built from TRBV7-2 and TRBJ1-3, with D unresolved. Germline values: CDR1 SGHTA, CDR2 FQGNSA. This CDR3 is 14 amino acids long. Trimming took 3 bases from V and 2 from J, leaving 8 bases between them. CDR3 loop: CASSLGGPGNTIYF. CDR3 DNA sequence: TGTGCCAGCAGCTTGGGAGGGCCTGGAAACACCATATATTTT.

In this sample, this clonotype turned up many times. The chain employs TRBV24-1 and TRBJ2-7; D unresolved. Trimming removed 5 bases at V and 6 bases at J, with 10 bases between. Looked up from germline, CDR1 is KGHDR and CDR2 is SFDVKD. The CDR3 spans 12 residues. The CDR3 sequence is CATSASASEQYF. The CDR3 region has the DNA TGTGCCACCAGTGCTTCAGCCAGCGAGCAGTACTTC.

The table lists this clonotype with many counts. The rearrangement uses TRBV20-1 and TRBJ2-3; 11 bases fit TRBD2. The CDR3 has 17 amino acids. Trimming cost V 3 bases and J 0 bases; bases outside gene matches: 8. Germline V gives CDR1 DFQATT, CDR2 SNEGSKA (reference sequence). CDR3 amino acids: CSASGPGLADSTDTQYF. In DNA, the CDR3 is TGCAGTGCTAGCGGGCCGGGACTAGCGGATAGCACAGATACGCAGTATTTT.